This T cell receptor (beta chain) originates from a study of blood T cell repertoires in COVID-19. Overall study: COVID-19 samples from acute and convalescent phases originated in the United States, Italy and Spain. PBMCs, B-cell-depleted T cells, or T cells were the source of the cDNA or gDNA that made up the material.

Germline CDR1 is SNHLY and CDR2 is FYNNEI. The CDR3 has 12 amino acids. The V segment lost 5 bases and the J segment 3 bases; nucleotides outside the gene matches: 0. Under the authors' procedure: Reference gene primers were amplified, and this amplification served to estimate nucleated cell counts. Measured with immunoSEQ multiplex PCR; TCRdb has only the in-frame clones, and not every one. V and J calls and clone size follow that table, whereas D and trimming were derived from the DNA. The sample comprises almost 400,000 clones, about 87% of which are singletons, and 2% to 2.5% rests with the top ten. One Seattle source followed patients from active infection through their disease course.

This receptor was taken from an older woman with COVID-19, enrolled during active disease. The rearrangement joins TRBV2 to TRBJ1-2; 7 positions match TRBD1. Sequenced: peripheral blood. As DNA, the CDR3 is TGTGCCAGCAGTCAGGGGGACTATGGCTACACCTTC. Amino acid sequence: CASSQGDYGYTF.